This T cell receptor beta chain appears in the sequencing data of a study of CD8+CD57+ T cells in acquired aplastic anemia. Study-level information: An average of approximately 3.2 ug of DNA was obtained from sorted CD4+ and CD8+ cells. Findings and limits, study-wide: There were twenty-nine CD8+ CDR3 sequences that occurred in both patients and controls.

It was genomic DNA that served as the template for profiling TCR beta VDJ and CDR3. One entry per CDR3 protein results from TCRdb running MiXCR on the reads. The sample includes around 210,000 distinct CDR3 sequences, 55% to 65% of them seen just once. Note on this clonotype: As yet, its antigen is unknown.

This CDR3 has 15 residues. V gave up 6 bases and J gave up 4 bases; unmatched junction bases: 13. In germline, CDR1 is DFQATT, CDR2 SNEGSKA (reference sequence). Whoever was chosen for sequencing had shown CD8+CD57+ cell expansion by flow cytometry. Severe acquired aplastic anemia was the diagnosis recorded for all patients. Blood came from patients not yet given any therapy. Input material: sorted CD4+, CD8+, or CD8+CD57+ T cells (not recorded which) from PBMCs. The rearrangement uses TRBV20-1 and TRBJ2-5; 8 bases are shared with TRBD1. The TCR originated in a human donor with aplastic anemia. The CDR3 loop is CSARRQGARTETQYF. CDR3 in DNA: TGCAGTGCCCGCCGGCAGGGGGCGCGAACAGAGACCCAGTACTTC.